The 3 T cell receptor beta chains given below trace back to one sample, sequenced in a study of lymphopenia after photon versus proton radiotherapy. Repertoires were generated with immunoSEQ multiplex PCR, while TCRdb's copy carries only in-frame clones and drops some. The data show tens of thousands of clones, with approximately 90% seen just once and about 3% held by the top ten. This material consisted of peripheral blood, taken from a patient treated with photon-based radiotherapy. Every receptor here comes from a woman in her 70s with pancreatic cancer.

The rearrangement joins TRBV18 to TRBJ1-4, with TRBD1 matching 9 bases. CDR1 KGHSH and CDR2 LQKENI come from the germline V gene. The CDR3 totals 13 residues. V lost 4 bases and J lost 6; bases outside the gene matches: 0. As DNA, the CDR3 is TGTGCCAGCTCACGGACAGGGGATGAAAAACTGTTTTTT. This sequence encodes CASSRTGDEKLFF.

V is TRBV30 and J is TRBJ2-5; maybe TRBD1 (6 bases). V gave up 2 bases and J gave up 11 bases, with 18 bases separating them. The germline CDR1 and CDR2 sequences are GTSNPN and SVGIG (reference sequence). This CDR3 is 13 amino acids long. The CDR3 protein is CAWSPTGRRGQYF. The CDR3 nucleotides are TGTGCCTGGAGTCCGACAGGACGAAGGGGGCAGTACTTC.

This chain connects TRBV7-8 to TRBJ2-1; D might be TRBD2 (5 bases). V gave up 5 bases and J gave up 0 bases, with 17 bases separating them. Germline lookup yields CDR1 SGHVS and CDR2 FQNEAQ. The CDR3 length is 17 residues. The CDR3 reads CASSLRATKLSYNEQFF. Here the CDR3 DNA reads TGTGCCAGCAGCCTGAGGGCTACAAAGCTCTCCTACAATGAGCAGTTCTTC. The full variable domain, rest sourced from reference TRBV7-8 and TRBJ2-1, is GAGVSQSPRYKVAKRGQDVALRCDPISGHVSLFWYQQALGQGPEFLTYFQNEAQLDKSGLPSDRFFAERPEGSVSTLKIQRTQQEDSAVYLCASSLRATKLSYNEQFFGPGTRLTVL.